The sequence of this T cell receptor (beta chain) was determined in a study of cytomegalovirus exposure and HLA in healthy donors. At the level of the study: Drawn from HLA-typed donors, tens of millions of unique TCRs were held in an early data release.

The PCR was carried out with 60 Vbeta primers and 13 Jbeta primers. Clones were sequenced by immunoSEQ multiplex PCR, and TCRdb holds only the in-frame ones, with some missing. The sample contains around 160,000 clones, roughly 80% of which appear only once. The CDR3 has 15 amino acids. V lost 0 bases, J lost 2 bases, and 11 bases lay in between. Germline CDR1 and CDR2: LNHDA and SQIVND (reference sequence). This sequence originates from a human donor in good health. The gene calls are TRBV19 and TRBJ2-7, with D perhaps matching TRBD2 (6 bases). The sample comprised PBMCs. This chain's CDR3 is CASSIEEGTPYEQYF. In DNA form, the CDR3 reads TGTGCCAGTAGTATAGAGGAGGGGACCCCCTACGAGCAGTACTTC.